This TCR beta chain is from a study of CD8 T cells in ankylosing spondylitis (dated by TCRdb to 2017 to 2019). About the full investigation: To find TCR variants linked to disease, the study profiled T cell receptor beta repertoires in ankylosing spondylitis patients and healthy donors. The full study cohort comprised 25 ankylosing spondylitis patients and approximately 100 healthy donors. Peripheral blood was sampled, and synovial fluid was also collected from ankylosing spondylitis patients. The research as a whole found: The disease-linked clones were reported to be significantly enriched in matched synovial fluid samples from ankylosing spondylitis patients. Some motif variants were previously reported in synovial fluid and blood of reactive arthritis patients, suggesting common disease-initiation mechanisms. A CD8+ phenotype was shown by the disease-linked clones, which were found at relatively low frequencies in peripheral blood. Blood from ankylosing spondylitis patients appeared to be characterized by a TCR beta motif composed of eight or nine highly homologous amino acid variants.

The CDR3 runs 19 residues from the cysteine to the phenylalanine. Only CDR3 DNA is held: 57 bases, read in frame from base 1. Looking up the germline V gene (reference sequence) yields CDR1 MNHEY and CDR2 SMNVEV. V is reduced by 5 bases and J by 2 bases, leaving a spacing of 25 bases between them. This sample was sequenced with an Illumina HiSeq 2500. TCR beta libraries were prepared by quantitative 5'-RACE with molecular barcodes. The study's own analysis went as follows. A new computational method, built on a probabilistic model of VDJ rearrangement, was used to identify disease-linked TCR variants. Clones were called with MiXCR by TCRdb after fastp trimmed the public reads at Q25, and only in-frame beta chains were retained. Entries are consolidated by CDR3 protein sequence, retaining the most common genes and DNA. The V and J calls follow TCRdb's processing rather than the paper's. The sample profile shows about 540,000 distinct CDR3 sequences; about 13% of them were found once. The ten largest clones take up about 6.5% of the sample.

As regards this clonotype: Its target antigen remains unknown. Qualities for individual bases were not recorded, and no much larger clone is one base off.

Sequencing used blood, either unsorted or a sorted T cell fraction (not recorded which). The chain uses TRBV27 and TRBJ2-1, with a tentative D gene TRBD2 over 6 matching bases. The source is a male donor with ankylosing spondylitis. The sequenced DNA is TGTGCCAGCAGTACTGCGCCGGGACTCGGTGGGGAGGCCTACAATGAGCAGTTCTTC. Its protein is CASSTAPGLGGEAYNEQFF.